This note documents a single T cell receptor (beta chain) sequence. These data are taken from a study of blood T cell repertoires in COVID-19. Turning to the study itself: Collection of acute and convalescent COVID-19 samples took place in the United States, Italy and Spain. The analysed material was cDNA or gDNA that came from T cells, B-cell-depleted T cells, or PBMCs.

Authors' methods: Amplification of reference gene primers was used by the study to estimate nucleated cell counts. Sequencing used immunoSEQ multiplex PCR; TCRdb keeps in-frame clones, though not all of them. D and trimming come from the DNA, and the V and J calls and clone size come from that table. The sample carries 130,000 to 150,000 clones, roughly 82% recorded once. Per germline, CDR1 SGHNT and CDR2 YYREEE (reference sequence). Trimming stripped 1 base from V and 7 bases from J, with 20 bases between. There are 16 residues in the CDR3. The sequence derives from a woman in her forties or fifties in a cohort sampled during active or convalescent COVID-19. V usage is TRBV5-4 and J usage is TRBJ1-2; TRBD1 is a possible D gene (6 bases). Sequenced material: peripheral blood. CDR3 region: CASSLRDLGASGGYTF. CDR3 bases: TGTGCCAGCAGCTTGCGCGACCTGGGGGCAAGCGGTGGCTACACCTTC.